This TCR beta chain originates from a study of shared clonotypes between healthy human individuals. Study-level findings and limits: The sampled material consisted only of blood, and tissue repertoires are likely to differ.

This CDR3 is 16 amino acids long. The germline V gene has CDR1 SNHLY and CDR2 FYNNEI. V lost 6 bases, J lost 1 base, and 17 bases lay in between. Here immunoSEQ multiplex PCR was the method, and the copy in TCRdb shows in-frame clones only, minus some. The data hold millions of clones, with roughly 94% observed a single time. To note about this clone: Its specificity is not known.

The sequenced material came from naive CD4+ T cells sorted from blood. Subset meaning: CD45RA+ positively selected. This receptor was obtained from a man between 18 and 29 years old in good health. The J gene is TRBJ2-3, the V gene TRBV2; D gene unclear. The CDR3 loop is CASRAVGPAGTDTQYF. The CDR3 bases are TGTGCCAGCAGGGCCGTAGGACCCGCGGGCACAGATACGCAGTATTTT.